A single T cell receptor beta chain is shown here with its context. The data derive from a study of blood T cell repertoires in COVID-19. Only in-frame clones appear in the TCRdb table, and some are missing; sequencing was by immunoSEQ multiplex PCR. The table has hundreds of thousands of clones, 86% seen once; the top ten hold roughly 5.2%. CDR3 size: 15 residues. V lost 3 bases and J 3 bases, leaving 12 bases between the germline ends. Germline-derived CDR1 and CDR2 are SGHTA and FQGNSA. The sequencing input was peripheral blood. This chain uses TRBV7-2 with TRBJ1-5, with D possibly matching TRBD1 (5 bases). The receptor was derived from a woman aged 80 or over with COVID-19, enrolled during active disease. CDR3 nucleotide sequence: TGTGCCAGCAGCTTGGGTAGTGGGGCCAATCAGCCCCAGCATTTT. Its protein product is CASSLGSGANQPQHF.